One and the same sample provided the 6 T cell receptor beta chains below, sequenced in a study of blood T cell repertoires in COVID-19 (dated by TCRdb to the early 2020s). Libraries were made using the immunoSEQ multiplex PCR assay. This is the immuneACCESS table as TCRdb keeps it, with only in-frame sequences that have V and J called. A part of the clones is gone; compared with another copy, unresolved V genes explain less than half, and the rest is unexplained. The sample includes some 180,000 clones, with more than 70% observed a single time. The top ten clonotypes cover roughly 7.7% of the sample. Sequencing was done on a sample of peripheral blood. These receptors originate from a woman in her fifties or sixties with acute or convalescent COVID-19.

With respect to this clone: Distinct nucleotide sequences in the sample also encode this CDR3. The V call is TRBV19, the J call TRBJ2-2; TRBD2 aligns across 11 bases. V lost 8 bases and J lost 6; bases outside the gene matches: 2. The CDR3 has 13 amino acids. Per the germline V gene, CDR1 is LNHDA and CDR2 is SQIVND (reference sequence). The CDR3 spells CASVAGGPGELFF. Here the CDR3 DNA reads TGTGCCAGTGTAGCGGGAGGGCCCGGGGAGCTGTTTTTT.

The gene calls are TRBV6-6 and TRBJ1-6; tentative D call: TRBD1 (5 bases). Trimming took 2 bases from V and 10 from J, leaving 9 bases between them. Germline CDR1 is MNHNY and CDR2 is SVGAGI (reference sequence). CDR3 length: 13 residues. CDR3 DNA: TGTGCCAGCAGTTACCGGGGGGAATCACCCCTCCACTTT. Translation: CASSYRGESPLHF.

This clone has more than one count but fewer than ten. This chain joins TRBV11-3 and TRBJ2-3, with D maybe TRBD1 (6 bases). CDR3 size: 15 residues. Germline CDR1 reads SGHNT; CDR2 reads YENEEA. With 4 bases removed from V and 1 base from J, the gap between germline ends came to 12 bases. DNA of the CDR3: TGTGCCAGCAGCTCAGGGGTGTCTGGCACAGATACGCAGTATTTT. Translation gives CASSSGVSGTDTQYF.

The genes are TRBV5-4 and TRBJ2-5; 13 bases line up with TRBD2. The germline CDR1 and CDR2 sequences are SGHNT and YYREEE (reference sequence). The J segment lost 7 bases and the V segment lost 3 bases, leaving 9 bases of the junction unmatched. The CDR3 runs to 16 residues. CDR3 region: CASSYGTSGDKRTQYF. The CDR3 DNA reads TGTGCCAGCAGCTATGGGACTAGCGGGGATAAGAGGACCCAGTACTTC.

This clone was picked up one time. CDR3 DNA: TGTGCCAGCAGCTTCGGGACACGCACTGAAGCTTTCTTT. Translation: CASSFGTRTEAFF. The chain links TRBV11-1 to TRBJ1-1, with D perhaps matching TRBD1 (6 bases). V was pared by 3 bases and J by 4 bases, with 9 bases between. The V gene's germline CDR1 is SGHAT and CDR2 FQDESV (reference sequence). The CDR3 covers 13 residues.

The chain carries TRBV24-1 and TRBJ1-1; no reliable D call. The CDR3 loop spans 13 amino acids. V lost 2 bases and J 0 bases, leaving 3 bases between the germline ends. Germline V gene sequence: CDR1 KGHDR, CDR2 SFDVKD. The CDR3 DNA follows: TGTGCCACCAGTGATTCCATGAACACTGAAGCTTTCTTT. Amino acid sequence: CATSDSMNTEAFF.